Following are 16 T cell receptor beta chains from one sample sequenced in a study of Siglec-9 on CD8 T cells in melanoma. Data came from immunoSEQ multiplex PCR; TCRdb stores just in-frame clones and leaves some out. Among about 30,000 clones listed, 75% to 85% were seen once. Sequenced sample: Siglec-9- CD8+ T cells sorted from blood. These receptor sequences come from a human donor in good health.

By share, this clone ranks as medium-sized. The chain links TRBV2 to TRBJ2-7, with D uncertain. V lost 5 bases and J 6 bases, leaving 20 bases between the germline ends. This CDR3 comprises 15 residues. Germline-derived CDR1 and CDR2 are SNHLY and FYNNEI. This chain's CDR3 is CASSSGVVAPSEQYF. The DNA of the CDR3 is TGTGCCAGCAGTTCGGGCGTCGTAGCCCCTTCCGAGCAGTACTTC.

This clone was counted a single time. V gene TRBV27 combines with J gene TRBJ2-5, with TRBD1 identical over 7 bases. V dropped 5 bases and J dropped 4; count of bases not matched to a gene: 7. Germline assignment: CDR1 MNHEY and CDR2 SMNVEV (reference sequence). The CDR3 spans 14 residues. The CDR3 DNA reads TGTGCCAGCAGTCTCTACAGGGGCGGAGAGACCCAGTACTTC. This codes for CASSLYRGGETQYF.

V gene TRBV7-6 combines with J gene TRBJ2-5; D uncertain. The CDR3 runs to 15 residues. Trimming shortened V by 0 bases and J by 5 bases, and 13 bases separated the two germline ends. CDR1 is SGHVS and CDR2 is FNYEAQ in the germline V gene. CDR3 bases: TGTGCCAGCAGCTTAGCGGGTGCTGATGGGGAGACCCAGTACTTC. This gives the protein CASSLAGADGETQYF.

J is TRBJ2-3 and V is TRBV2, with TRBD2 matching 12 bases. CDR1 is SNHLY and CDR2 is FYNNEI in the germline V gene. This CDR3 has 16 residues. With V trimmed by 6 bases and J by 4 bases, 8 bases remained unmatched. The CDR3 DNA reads TGTGCCAGCAGAGCTAGCGGGGGGGCCAGCGCAGATACGCAGTATTTT. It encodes CASRASGGASADTQYF.

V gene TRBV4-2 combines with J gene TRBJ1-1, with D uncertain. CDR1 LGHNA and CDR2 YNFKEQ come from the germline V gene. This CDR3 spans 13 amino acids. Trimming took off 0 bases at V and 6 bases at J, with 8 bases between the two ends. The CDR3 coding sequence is TGTGCCAGCAGCCAAGACAGAAGCGCTGAAGCTTTCTTT. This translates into CASSQDRSAEAFF.

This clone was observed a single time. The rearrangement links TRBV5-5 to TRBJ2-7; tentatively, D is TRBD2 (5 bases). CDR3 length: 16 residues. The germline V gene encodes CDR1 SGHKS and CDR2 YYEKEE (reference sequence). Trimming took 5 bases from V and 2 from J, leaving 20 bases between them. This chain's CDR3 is CASRERPGPVTYEQYV. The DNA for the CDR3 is TGTGCCAGCAGGGAGCGGCCCGGGCCAGTGACCTACGAGCAGTACGTC.

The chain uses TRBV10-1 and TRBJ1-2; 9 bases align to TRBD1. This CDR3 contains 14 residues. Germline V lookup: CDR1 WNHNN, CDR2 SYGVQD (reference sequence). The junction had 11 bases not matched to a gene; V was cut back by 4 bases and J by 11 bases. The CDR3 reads CASSGPDRGDQYTF. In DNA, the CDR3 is TGCGCCAGCAGTGGACCAGACAGGGGGGACCAATACACCTTC.

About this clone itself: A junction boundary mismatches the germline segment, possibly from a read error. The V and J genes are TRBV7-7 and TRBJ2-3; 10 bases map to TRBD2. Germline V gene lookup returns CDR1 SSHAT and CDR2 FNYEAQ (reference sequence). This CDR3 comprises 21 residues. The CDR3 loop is CASSFRQKRGGKRTSTDTQYF. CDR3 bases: TGTGCTAGCAGCTTCCGTCAGAAGCGGGGGGGCAAGAGAACGAGCACAGATACGCAGTATTTT.

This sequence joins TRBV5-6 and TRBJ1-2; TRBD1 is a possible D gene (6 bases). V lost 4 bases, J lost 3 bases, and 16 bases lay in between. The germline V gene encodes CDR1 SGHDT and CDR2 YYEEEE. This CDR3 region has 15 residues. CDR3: CASSPRTGAYYGYTF. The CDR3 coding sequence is TGTGCCAGCAGCCCCCGAACGGGGGCCTACTATGGCTACACCTTC.

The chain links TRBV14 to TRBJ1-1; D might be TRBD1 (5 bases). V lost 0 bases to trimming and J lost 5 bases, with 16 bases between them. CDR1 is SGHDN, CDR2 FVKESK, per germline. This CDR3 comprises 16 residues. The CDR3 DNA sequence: TGTGCCAGCAGCCAAGAACTTGCTTGGGGGAATACTGAAGCTTTCTTT. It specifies CASSQELAWGNTEAFF.

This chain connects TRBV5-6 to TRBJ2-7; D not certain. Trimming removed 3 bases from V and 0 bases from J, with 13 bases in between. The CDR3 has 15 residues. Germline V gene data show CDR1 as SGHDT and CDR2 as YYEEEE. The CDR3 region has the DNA TGTGCCAGCAGCTGGCTATTGACTGCCTCCTACGAGCAGTACTTC. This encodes CASSWLLTASYEQYF.

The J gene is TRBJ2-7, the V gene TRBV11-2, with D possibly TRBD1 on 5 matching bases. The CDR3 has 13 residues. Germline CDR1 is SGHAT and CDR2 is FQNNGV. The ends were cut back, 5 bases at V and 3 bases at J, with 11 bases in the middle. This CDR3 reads CASSTREGYEQYF. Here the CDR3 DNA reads TGTGCCAGCAGCACCAGGGAAGGCTACGAGCAGTACTTC.

The DNA for the CDR3 is TGTGCCAGCAGTGACGGGACAGGGGGCTCACCCCTCCACTTT. Translation gives CASSDGTGGSPLHF. The chain joins TRBV6-1 to TRBJ1-6, with 12 bases fitting TRBD1. The V segment lost 3 bases and the J segment 10 bases; nucleotides outside the gene matches: 1. The CDR3 has 14 amino acids. Looked up from germline, CDR1 is MNHNS and CDR2 is SASEGT.

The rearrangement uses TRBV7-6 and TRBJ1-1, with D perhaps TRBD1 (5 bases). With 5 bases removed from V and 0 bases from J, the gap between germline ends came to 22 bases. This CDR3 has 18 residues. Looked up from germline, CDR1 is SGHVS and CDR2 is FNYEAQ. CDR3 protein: CASSLTPGREGMNTEAFF. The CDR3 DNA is TGTGCCAGCAGCCTAACCCCAGGCAGGGAAGGCATGAACACTGAAGCTTTCTTT.

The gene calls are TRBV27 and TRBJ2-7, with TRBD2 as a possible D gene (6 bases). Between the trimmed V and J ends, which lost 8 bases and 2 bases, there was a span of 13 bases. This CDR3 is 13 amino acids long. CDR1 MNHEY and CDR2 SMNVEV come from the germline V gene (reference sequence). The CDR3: CASGGTFPYEQYF. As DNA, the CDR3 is TGTGCCAGCGGGGGGACCTTCCCCTACGAGCAGTACTTC.

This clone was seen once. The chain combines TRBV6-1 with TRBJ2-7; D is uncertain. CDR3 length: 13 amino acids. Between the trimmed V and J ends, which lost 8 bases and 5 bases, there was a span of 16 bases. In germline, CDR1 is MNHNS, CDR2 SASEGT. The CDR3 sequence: CASPSGLIDEQYF. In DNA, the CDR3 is TGTGCCAGCCCCTCCGGTCTAATCGACGAGCAGTACTTC.